Listed below are T cell receptor beta chains from one sample, sequenced in a study of blood T cell repertoires in COVID-19. Assay: immunoSEQ multiplex PCR; the TCRdb copy retains only in-frame clones and omits some. Of tens of thousands of clones listed, 80% to 85% were seen once; the top ten hold about 1.5%. What was sequenced was peripheral blood. These receptors were taken from a man in his sixties with COVID-19, enrolled during active disease. The CDR3 runs from the conserved cysteine through the conserved F or W. The D gene is left open where the match is weak. Size is stated for part of the rows, as once, few or many counts, or as a class when the clone is expanded.

>NA|TRBD1|TRBJ2-5|TRBV6-5
CASSSTGGGWETQYF
TGTGCCAGCAGTTCGACAGGGGGCGGGTGGGAGACCCAGTACTTC
>NA|NA|TRBJ2-1|TRBV5-4
CASSFGASAYNEQFF
TGTGCCAGCAGCTTTGGGGCTAGTGCCTACAATGAGCAGTTCTTC
>NA|NA|TRBJ1-1|TRBV6-2/TRBV6-3
CASRLGGGFETTEAFF
TGTGCCAGCCGTTTAGGTGGCGGTTTTGAGACCACTGAAGCTTTCTTT
>NA|TRBD1|TRBJ2-5|TRBV19
CASSQPGQQETQYF
TGTGCCAGTAGCCAGCCGGGACAGCAAGAGACCCAGTACTTC
>once|TRBD1|TRBJ2-7|TRBV6-5
CASSKTGTEQYF
TGTGCCAGCAGTAAGACAGGGACCGAGCAGTACTTC
>NA|NA|TRBJ1-2|TRBV19
CASRRDYGYTF
TGTGCCAGTAGGCGAGACTATGGCTACACCTTC
>NA|NA|TRBJ1-5|TRBV6-2/TRBV6-3
CASSYQQDQPQHF
TGTGCCAGCAGTTACCAACAGGATCAGCCCCAGCATTTT
>NA|NA|TRBJ2-7|TRBV6-2/TRBV6-3
CASSFSAVAGEQYF
TGTGCCAGCAGTTTTTCAGCGGTGGCAGGAGAGCAGTACTTC
>NA|TRBD1|TRBJ1-2|TRBV6-5
CASSHRDRGSYGYTF
TGTGCCAGCAGTCACCGGGACAGGGGGAGTTATGGCTACACCTTC
>NA|TRBD2|TRBJ2-3|TRBV3-1/TRBV3-2
CASSQGGFAGGATDTQYF
TGTGCCAGCAGCCAAGGGGGCTTTGCGGGAGGTGCGACAGATACGCAGTATTTT
>NA|TRBD1|TRBJ1-2|TRBV5-1
CASSPGQGRSGYTF
TGCGCCAGCAGCCCGGGACAGGGGAGGAGTGGCTACACCTTC
>NA|NA|TRBJ2-7|TRBV30
CAWKGQPGNEQYF
TGTGCCTGGAAGGGGCAGCCGGGCAACGAGCAGTACTTC
>NA|TRBD1|TRBJ1-5|TRBV19
CASSTTGGNQPQHF
TGTGCCAGTAGTACGACAGGGGGAAATCAGCCCCAGCATTTT
>NA|TRBD1|TRBJ2-5|TRBV3-1/TRBV3-2
CASGQGARETQYF
TGTGCCAGCGGACAGGGGGCGAGAGAGACCCAGTACTTC
>NA|TRBD1|TRBJ1-5|TRBV19
CASSDRGPRPQHF
TGTGCCAGTAGTGACAGGGGCCCCAGGCCCCAGCATTTT
>NA|TRBD2|TRBJ2-1|TRBV2
CASRTGRDNEQFF
TGTGCCAGCAGGACCGGGAGGGACAATGAGCAGTTCTTC
>NA|NA|TRBJ1-5|TRBV10-3
CATSREGSNQPQHF
TGTGCCACCAGCCGGGAGGGGAGCAATCAGCCCCAGCATTTT
>NA|TRBD2|TRBJ2-3|TRBV29-1
CSIGVGLAGADTQYF
TGCAGCATTGGGGTGGGACTAGCGGGAGCAGATACGCAGTATTTT
>NA|TRBD1|TRBJ1-5|TRBV7-8
CASSKRARDSYSNQPQHF
TGTGCCAGCAGCAAAAGAGCCCGGGACAGCTATAGCAATCAGCCCCAGCATTTT
>once|TRBD1|TRBJ1-5|TRBV7-2
CASSLVTDRGPQHF
TGTGCCAGCAGCTTAGTAACGGACAGGGGGCCCCAGCATTTT
>NA|NA|TRBJ2-1|TRBV2
CASRETAALAYNEQFF
TGTGCCAGCAGGGAGACCGCAGCCTTGGCCTACAATGAGCAGTTCTTC
>NA|NA|TRBJ1-4|TRBV7-9
CASSPTETNEKLFF
TGTGCCAGCAGCCCCACAGAAACCAATGAAAAACTGTTTTTT
>NA|NA|TRBJ1-2|TRBV7-9
CASSLAPGNYGYTF
TGTGCCAGCAGCTTAGCGCCGGGGAACTATGGCTACACCTTC
>NA|NA|TRBJ1-5|TRBV15
CATSSPRGGEINQPQHF
TGTGCCACCAGCAGTCCCCGGGGGGGGGAGATCAATCAGCCCCAGCATTTT
>once|NA|TRBJ1-2|TRBV5-6
CASSARSSYGYTF
TGTGCCAGCAGCGCTAGGTCCAGCTATGGCTACACCTTC
>NA|TRBD2|TRBJ2-1|TRBV11-1
CASSPTSVASNEQFF
TGTGCCAGCAGCCCAACTAGCGTGGCGTCCAATGAGCAGTTCTTC
>NA|NA|TRBJ1-5|TRBV18
CASSSQGKGNQPQHF
TGTGCCAGCTCATCCCAGGGAAAAGGCAATCAGCCCCAGCATTTT
>NA|TRBD2|TRBJ2-7|TRBV29-1
CSVESGSSDEQYF
TGCAGCGTTGAGAGCGGGAGCAGCGACGAGCAGTACTTC
>NA|NA|TRBJ1-1|TRBV6-5
CASTGVDTEAFF
TGTGCCAGCACAGGGGTAGACACTGAAGCTTTCTTT
>NA|NA|TRBJ1-1|TRBV3-1/TRBV3-2
CASSQAVSNTEAFF
TGTGCCAGCAGCCAAGCCGTGTCGAACACTGAAGCTTTCTTT